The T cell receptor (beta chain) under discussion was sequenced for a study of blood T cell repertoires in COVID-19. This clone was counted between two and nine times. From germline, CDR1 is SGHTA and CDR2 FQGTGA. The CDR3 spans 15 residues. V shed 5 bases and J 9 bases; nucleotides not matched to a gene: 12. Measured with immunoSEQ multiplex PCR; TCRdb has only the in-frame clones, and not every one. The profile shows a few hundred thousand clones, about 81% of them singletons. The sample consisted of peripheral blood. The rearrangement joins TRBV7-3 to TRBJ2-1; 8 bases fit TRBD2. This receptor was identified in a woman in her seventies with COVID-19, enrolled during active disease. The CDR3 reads CASSEVAGKGAEQFF. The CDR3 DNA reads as TGTGCCAGCAGCGAGGTAGCGGGAAAAGGGGCTGAGCAGTTCTTC.